This passage covers 13 T cell receptor beta chains from one sample sequenced in a study of cytomegalovirus exposure and HLA in healthy donors. The PCR was carried out with 60 Vbeta primers and 13 Jbeta primers. Clones were sequenced by immunoSEQ multiplex PCR, and TCRdb holds only the in-frame ones, with some missing. The sample holds over 120,000 clones; 70% to 90% are singletons and the top ten take approximately 2.5%. The sample comprised PBMCs. The receptors originated from a man aged 45-60 years in good health and CMV-seronegative.

This chain connects TRBV27 to TRBJ1-1, with D possibly TRBD1 on 6 matching bases. From germline, CDR1 is MNHEY and CDR2 SMNVEV (reference sequence). The CDR3 is 12 amino acids. Between the trimmed V and J ends, which lost 4 bases and 6 bases, there was a span of 9 bases. This CDR3 is CASSWGGSEAFF. In DNA form, the CDR3 reads TGTGCCAGCAGTTGGGGGGGCTCTGAAGCTTTCTTT.

The chain combines TRBV7-8 with TRBJ2-7; 9 bases are shared with TRBD1. Looked up from germline, CDR1 is SGHVS and CDR2 is FQNEAQ. The CDR3 runs to 14 residues. V gave up 4 bases and J gave up 4 bases; unmatched junction bases: 5. The CDR3 DNA sequence: TGTGCCAGCAGCTCCGACAGGGGGACTTACGAGCAGTACTTC. Translated, it gives CASSSDRGTYEQYF.

The chain is built from TRBV4-1 and TRBJ2-7; a weak D match, TRBD2 (6 bases). Trimming stripped 0 bases from V and 0 bases from J, with 9 bases between. The germline V gene encodes CDR1 MGHRA and CDR2 YSYEKL. This CDR3 is built from 15 residues. CDR3 nucleotide sequence: TGCGCCAGCAGCCAAGAGGCTAGCGTCTCCTACGAGCAGTACTTC. It codes for CASSQEASVSYEQYF.

This clone has only a few counts. The chain combines TRBV6-6 with TRBJ1-6; TRBD1 agrees at 7 bases. CDR3 size: 14 residues. V was clipped by 5 bases and J by 5 bases; unmatched bases: 3. Germline loops: CDR1 MNHNY, CDR2 SVGAGI (reference sequence). DNA of the CDR3: TGTGCCAGCAGTCCCGGGACAGATAATTCACCCCTCCACTTT. This sequence encodes CASSPGTDNSPLHF.

The chain uses TRBV2 and TRBJ1-3, with D perhaps matching TRBD1 (5 bases). V lost 0 bases and J lost 16, with 19 bases in between. This CDR3 has 14 amino acids. The V gene's germline CDR1 is SNHLY and CDR2 FYNNEI. This chain's CDR3 is CASSEALGGAALYF. Here the CDR3 DNA reads TGTGCCAGCAGTGAAGCGCTTGGAGGGGCGGCCTTGTATTTT.

The rearrangement joins TRBV5-6 to TRBJ1-5; 10 nucleotides line up with TRBD1. The V and J ends lost 0 bases and 1 base, in that order; junction bases with no gene match: 7. The CDR3 is 18 amino acids. Germline V gene sequence: CDR1 SGHDT, CDR2 YYEEEE. CDR3 loop: CASSLGTGGFYSNQPQHF. CDR3 DNA sequence: TGTGCCAGCAGCTTGGGGACAGGGGGTTTTTACAGCAATCAGCCCCAGCATTTT.

V and J are TRBV5-6 and TRBJ2-3; 10 bases line up with TRBD2. Trimming took 5 bases from V and 0 from J; bases not matched to a gene: 6. Germline CDR1 and CDR2: SGHDT and YYEEEE. The CDR3 is 16 residues long. The DNA for the CDR3 is TGTGCCAGCAGTCGGACTAGCGGCACTAGCACAGATACGCAGTATTTT. Amino acid sequence: CASSRTSGTSTDTQYF.

The chain joins TRBV5-1 to TRBJ2-7; D possibly corresponds to TRBD1 (9 bases). This CDR3 contains 21 residues. Trimming stripped 0 bases from V and 6 bases from J, with 34 bases between. Germline V gene sequence: CDR1 SGHRS, CDR2 YFSETQ. Here the CDR3 DNA reads TGCGCCAGCAGCTTGGCCTGGATCGACGGGACAGGGCCTGTAGCGGGAAGCGAGCAGTACTTC. Translating it yields CASSLAWIDGTGPVAGSEQYF.

The chain links TRBV7-9 to TRBJ2-5; a possible D gene is TRBD2 (5 bases). This CDR3 contains 12 residues. Trimming cost V 5 bases and J 5 bases, with 9 bases left between them. CDR1 is SEHNR and CDR2 is FQNEAQ in the germline V gene (reference sequence). CDR3 bases: TGTGCCAGCAGCCTCCGGGGTGAGACCCAGTACTTC. It translates to CASSLRGETQYF.

This clone was observed once. The gene calls are TRBV7-8 and TRBJ2-5; 10 positions match TRBD2. CDR3 size: 14 residues. Germline CDR1 is SGHVS and CDR2 is FQNEAQ. Trimming cost V 6 bases and J 5 bases; bases outside gene matches: 6. In DNA form, the CDR3 reads TGTGCCAGCAGGGATCCTAGCGGGGGTGAGACCCAGTACTTC. This gives the protein CASRDPSGGETQYF.

V and J are TRBV29-1 and TRBJ2-5; perhaps TRBD2 as D (6 bases). With 3 bases removed from V and 0 bases from J, the gap between germline ends came to 17 bases. The CDR3 is made up of 16 amino acids. Germline lookup yields CDR1 SQVTM and CDR2 ANQGSEA. The CDR3 nucleotides read TGCAGCGTTGAGAGGAGGGCTAGCGCAGACCAAGAGACCCAGTACTTC. Translated: CSVERRASADQETQYF. The whole variable domain, filled in from reference TRBV29-1 and TRBJ2-5, reads SAVISQKPSRDICQRGTSLTIQCQVDSQVTMMFWYRQQPGQSLTLIATANQGSEATYESGFVIDKFPISRPNLTFSTLTVSNMSPEDSSIYLCSVERRASADQETQYFGPGTRLLVL.

Here the CDR3 DNA reads TGTGCCAGCAGCTTAGCCGGACTAGCGGGAGCCTCCTACAATGAGCAGTTCTTC. It codes for CASSLAGLAGASYNEQFF. The chain couples TRBV13 to TRBJ2-1, with 13 bases fitting TRBD2. With V trimmed by 1 base and J by 0 bases, 3 bases remained unmatched. The CDR3 extends over 18 amino acids. Germline-derived CDR1 and CDR2 are PRHDT and FYEKMQ (reference sequence).

V and J are TRBV7-2 and TRBJ2-5; D possibly corresponds to TRBD2 (7 bases). The V gene lost 5 bases and the J gene lost 2 bases, with 15 bases spanning the gap. Germline V gene sequence: CDR1 SGHTA, CDR2 FQGNSA. The CDR3 is 15 amino acids. DNA for the CDR3: TGTGCCAGCAGCATCGAGGGGGGGAGACAAGAGACCCAGTACTTC. This sequence encodes CASSIEGGRQETQYF.